Listed below are T cell receptor beta chains from one sample, sequenced in a study of blood T cell repertoires in COVID-19. Libraries were prepared by immunoSEQ multiplex PCR; TCRdb keeps only in-frame clonotypes and omits some of them. The sample contains some 150,000 clones, 80% to 90% of which appear only once. The material sequenced was peripheral blood. These receptor sequences come from a woman aged 60-75 years with COVID-19, enrolled during active disease. Each CDR3 is given with its conserved first and last residue. Size tells how often a clone was seen (once, few, many) or the class of an expanded clone, and some rows leave it out.

J: TRBJ1-1; size: .; V: TRBV11-2; CDR3: CASSVQGNTEAFF
J: TRBJ2-7; size: .; V: TRBV2; CDR3: CASSIEEGRYEQYF
J: TRBJ2-1; size: .; V: TRBV27; CDR3: CASSLGRARYNEQFF
J: TRBJ1-2; size: .; V: TRBV7-2; CDR3: CASSFDRAGGYTF
J: TRBJ2-1; size: few; V: TRBV11-3; CDR3: CASSPGLAGNEQFF
J: TRBJ1-1; size: .; V: TRBV2; CDR3: CASSEIPGLSAFF
J: TRBJ2-2; size: .; V: TRBV7-7; CDR3: CASSPGQFTGELFF
J: TRBJ1-2; size: .; V: TRBV6-5; CDR3: CASSYYGQNYGYTF
J: TRBJ2-5; size: .; V: TRBV20-1; CDR3: CSASLGGGAFRETQYF
J: TRBJ1-6; size: .; V: TRBV25-1; CDR3: CASSPGGVNSPLHF
J: TRBJ1-2; size: .; V: TRBV15; CDR3: CATSRRPGQVLYYGYTF
J: TRBJ2-7; size: .; V: TRBV7-6; CDR3: CASSPPPGMISYEQYF
J: TRBJ2-5; size: .; V: TRBV14; CDR3: CASSLGLGRAQYF
J: TRBJ1-2; size: .; V: TRBV29-1; CDR3: CSVEDPGYGYTF
J: TRBJ2-7; size: .; V: TRBV3-1/TRBV3-2; CDR3: CASSPTLSGRAYEQYF
J: TRBJ2-7; size: .; V: TRBV14; CDR3: CASSRRASGPTYEQYF
J: TRBJ1-1; size: .; V: TRBV20-1; CDR3: CSASWSRGDTEAFF
J: TRBJ2-7; size: .; V: TRBV20-1; CDR3: CSARGLYEQYF
J: TRBJ2-3; size: .; V: TRBV6-5; CDR3: CATMETGNTDTQYF
J: TRBJ2-7; size: .; V: TRBV3-1/TRBV3-2; CDR3: CASSQGGREQYF
J: TRBJ1-1; size: .; V: TRBV18; CDR3: CASSRDTEMSNTEAFF
J: TRBJ1-4; size: .; V: TRBV5-4; CDR3: CASSLRTGLTNEKLFF